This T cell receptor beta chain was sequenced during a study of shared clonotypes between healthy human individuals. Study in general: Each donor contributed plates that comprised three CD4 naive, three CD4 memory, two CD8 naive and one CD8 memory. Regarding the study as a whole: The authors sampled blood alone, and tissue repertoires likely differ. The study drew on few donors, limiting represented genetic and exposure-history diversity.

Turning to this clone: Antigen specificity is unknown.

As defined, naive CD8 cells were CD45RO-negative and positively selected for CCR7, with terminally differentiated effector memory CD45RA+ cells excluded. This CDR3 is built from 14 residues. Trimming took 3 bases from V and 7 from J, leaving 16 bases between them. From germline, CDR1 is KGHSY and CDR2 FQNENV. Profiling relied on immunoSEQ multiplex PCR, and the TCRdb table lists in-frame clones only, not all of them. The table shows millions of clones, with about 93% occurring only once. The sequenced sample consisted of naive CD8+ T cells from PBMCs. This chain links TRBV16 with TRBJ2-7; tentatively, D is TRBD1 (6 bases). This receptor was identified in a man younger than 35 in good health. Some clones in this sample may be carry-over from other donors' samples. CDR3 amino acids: CASSQAGDLREQYF. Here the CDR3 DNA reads TGTGCCAGCAGCCAGGCAGGGGACCTTCGGGAGCAGTACTTC.